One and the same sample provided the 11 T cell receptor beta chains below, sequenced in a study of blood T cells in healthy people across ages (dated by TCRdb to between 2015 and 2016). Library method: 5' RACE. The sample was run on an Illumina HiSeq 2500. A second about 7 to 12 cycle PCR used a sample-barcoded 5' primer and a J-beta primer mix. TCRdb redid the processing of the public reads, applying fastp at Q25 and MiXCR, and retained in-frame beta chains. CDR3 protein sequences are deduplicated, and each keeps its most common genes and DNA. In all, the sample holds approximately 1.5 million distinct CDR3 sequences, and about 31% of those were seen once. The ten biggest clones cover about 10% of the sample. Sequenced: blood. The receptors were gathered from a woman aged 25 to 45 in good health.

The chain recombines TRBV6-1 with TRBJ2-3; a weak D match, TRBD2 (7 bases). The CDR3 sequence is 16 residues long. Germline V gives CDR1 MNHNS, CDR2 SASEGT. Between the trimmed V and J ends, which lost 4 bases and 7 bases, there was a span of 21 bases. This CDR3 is CASSGLSGGQGNTQYF. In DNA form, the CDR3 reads TGTGCCAGCAGTGGTCTCTCCGGGGGGCAGGGAAATACGCAGTATTTT.

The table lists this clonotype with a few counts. CDR3 sequence reads: CASSYLDRGNQPQHF. CDR3 DNA sequence: TGTGCCAGCAGTTACTTGGACAGGGGCAATCAGCCCCAGCATTTT. The chain uses TRBV6-6 and TRBJ1-5, with 8 positions matching TRBD1. Germline lookup yields CDR1 MNHNY and CDR2 SVGAGI (reference sequence). The length of the CDR3 is 15 residues. J gave up 2 bases and V 1 base, and 1 base lay outside the gene matches.

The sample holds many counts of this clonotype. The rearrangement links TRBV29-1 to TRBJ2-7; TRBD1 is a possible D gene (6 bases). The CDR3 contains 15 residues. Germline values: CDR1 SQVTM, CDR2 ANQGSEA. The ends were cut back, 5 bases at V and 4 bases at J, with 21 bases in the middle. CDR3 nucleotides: TGCAGCGTTTCAAGCCAGGGGATCAACCCTTACGAGCAGTACTTC. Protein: CSVSSQGINPYEQYF.

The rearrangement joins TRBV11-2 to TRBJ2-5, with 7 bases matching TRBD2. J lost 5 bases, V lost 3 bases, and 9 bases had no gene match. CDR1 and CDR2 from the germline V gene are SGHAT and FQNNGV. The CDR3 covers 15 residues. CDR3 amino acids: CASSFWLAVGETQYF. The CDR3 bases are TGTGCCAGCAGCTTCTGGCTAGCGGTGGGGGAGACCCAGTACTTC.

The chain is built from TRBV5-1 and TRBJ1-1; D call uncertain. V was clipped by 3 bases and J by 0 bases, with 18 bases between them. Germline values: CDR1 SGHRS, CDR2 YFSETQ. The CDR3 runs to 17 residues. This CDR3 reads CASSYDPGSLMNTEAFF. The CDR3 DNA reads TGCGCCAGCAGCTACGACCCCGGGAGCCTTATGAACACTGAAGCTTTCTTT.

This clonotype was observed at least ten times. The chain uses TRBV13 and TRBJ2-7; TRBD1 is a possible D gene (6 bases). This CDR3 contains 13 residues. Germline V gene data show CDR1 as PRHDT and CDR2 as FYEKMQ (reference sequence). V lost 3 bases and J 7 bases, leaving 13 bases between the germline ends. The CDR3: CASSLPQGSEQYF. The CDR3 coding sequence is TGTGCCAGCAGCTTGCCACAGGGATCAGAGCAGTACTTC.

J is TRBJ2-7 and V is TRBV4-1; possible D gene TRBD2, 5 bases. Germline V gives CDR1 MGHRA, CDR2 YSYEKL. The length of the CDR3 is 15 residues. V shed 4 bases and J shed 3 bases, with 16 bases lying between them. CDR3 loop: CASSPGFLAFYEQYF. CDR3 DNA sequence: TGCGCCAGCAGCCCAGGATTCTTAGCGTTCTACGAGCAGTACTTC.

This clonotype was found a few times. CDR3 nucleotides: TGTGCCAGCAGCCAAGAGGGATTGAGCTACGAGCAGTACTTC. It translates to CASSQEGLSYEQYF. The genes are TRBV4-2 and TRBJ2-7; D is undetermined. V lost 0 bases, J lost 3 bases, and 9 bases lay in between. Germline CDR1 reads LGHNA; CDR2 reads YNFKEQ. There are 14 residues in the CDR3.

Here the CDR3 reads CASSFQTSQAFF. In nucleotides, the CDR3 is TGTGCCAGCAGTTTCCAAACTAGCCAGGCGTTCTTC. The chain is built from TRBV28 and TRBJ2-1, with D tentatively TRBD2 (6 bases). Germline CDR1 reads MDHEN; CDR2 reads SYDVKM. V was trimmed by 3 bases and J by 15 bases, leaving 15 bases between them. The CDR3 has 12 amino acids.

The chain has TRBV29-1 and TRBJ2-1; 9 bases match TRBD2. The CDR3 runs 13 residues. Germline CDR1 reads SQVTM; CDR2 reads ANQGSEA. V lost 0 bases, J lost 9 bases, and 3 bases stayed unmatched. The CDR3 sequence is CSVEELAGPEQFF. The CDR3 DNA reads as TGCAGCGTTGAAGAACTAGCGGGTCCTGAGCAGTTCTTC.

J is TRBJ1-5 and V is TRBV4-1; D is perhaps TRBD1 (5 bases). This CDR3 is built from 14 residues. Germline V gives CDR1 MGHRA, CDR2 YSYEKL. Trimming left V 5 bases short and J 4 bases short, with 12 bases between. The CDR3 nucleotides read TGCGCCAGCAGCTCCCGGGACCTAAATCAGCCCCAGCATTTT. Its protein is CASSSRDLNQPQHF.